Listed below are T cell receptor beta chains from one sample, sequenced in a study of beta chain features in type 1 diabetes. Method: immunoSEQ multiplex PCR; TCRdb's copy keeps in-frame clones and lacks some. The sample comprises approximately 470,000 clones, about 30% of which are singletons, and more than 0.055% rests with the top ten. Sequences were obtained from naive CD4+ T cells from blood. These receptors originate from a man aged 18 to 35 in good health. CDR3s include the opening cysteine and the closing phenylalanine or tryptophan. Each record gives: CDR3 length, J gene, V gene, D gene, clone size, CDR3 DNA, CDR3 protein. The D gene is left open where the match is weak. Clone size is not always given. Where it is, it says once, few, many or a class for expanded clones.

13	TRBJ2-1	TRBV7-2	NA	few	TGTGCCAGCAGCCCCCGAACCTACAATGAGCAGTTCTTC	CASSPRTYNEQFF
13	TRBJ1-3	TRBV30	NA	NA	TGTGCCTGGAGTGGTAGGGACGGAAACACCATATATTTT	CAWSGRDGNTIYF
14	TRBJ1-5	TRBV29-1	TRBD1	NA	TGCAGCGTTTATACAGGGGATAGCAATCAGCCCCAGCATTTT	CSVYTGDSNQPQHF
14	TRBJ2-1	TRBV5-1	NA	NA	TGCGCCAGCAGCTCACCCAATGTCGCCAATGAGCAGTTCTTC	CASSSPNVANEQFF
15	TRBJ2-1	TRBV18	NA	few	TGTGCCAGCTCACCAGGGACTCTCTCCTACAATGAGCAGTTCTTC	CASSPGTLSYNEQFF
15	TRBJ2-2	TRBV9	NA	few	TGTGCCAGCAGCGTAGACATATCGAACACCGGGGAGCTGTTTTTT	CASSVDISNTGELFF
10	TRBJ2-1	TRBV29-1	NA	NA	TGCAGCGCCGCATTCCATGAGCAGTTCTTC	CSAAFHEQFF
14	TRBJ2-7	TRBV15	NA	NA	TGTGCCACCAGCAGAGTTGGAGGGCGCTACGAGCAGTACTTC	CATSRVGGRYEQYF
12	TRBJ2-5	TRBV30	NA	NA	TGTGCCTGGAGCTCCCAGGGCGAGACCCAGTACTTC	CAWSSQGETQYF
16	TRBJ2-7	TRBV4-2	TRBD2	NA	TGTGCCAGCAGCCAAGATTTGGCTAGCGGGAGCTACGAGCAGTACTTC	CASSQDLASGSYEQYF
15	TRBJ1-1	TRBV6-5	NA	NA	TGTGCCAGCAGGGGACCGACAGCCGGGAGGACTGAAGCTTTCTTT	CASRGPTAGRTEAFF
13	TRBJ2-7	TRBV6-5	NA	NA	TGTGCCAGCAGCCGGGACCCCTCCTACGAGCAGTACTTC	CASSRDPSYEQYF
11	TRBJ2-7	TRBV28	TRBD1	NA	TGTGCCAGCAGTGGGGACAGGCCCATTTACTTC	CASSGDRPIYF
15	TRBJ2-4	TRBV25-1	NA	NA	TGTGCCAGCAGTTTAGGCGGTAGAGCCAAAAACATTCAGTACTTC	CASSLGGRAKNIQYF
15	TRBJ2-1	TRBV11-2	TRBD2	few	TGTGCCAGCAGGATTGCGGGAGCGTCCTACAATGAGCAGTTCTTC	CASRIAGASYNEQFF
11	TRBJ1-2	TRBV30	NA	few	TGTGCCTGGAACAGGGATAATGGCTACACCTTC	CAWNRDNGYTF
15	TRBJ2-1	TRBV2	NA	NA	TGTGCCAGCAGTGAAGGGCTAGCCCTTTACAATGAGCAGTTCTTC	CASSEGLALYNEQFF
15	TRBJ2-3	TRBV9	TRBD2	NA	TGTGCCAGCAGCGCCGCTAGCGGAAGCACAGATACGCAGTATTTT	CASSAASGSTDTQYF
14	TRBJ2-4	TRBV7-2	NA	NA	TGTGCCAGCAGCTTAGACGTAGCCAAAAACATTCAGTACTTC	CASSLDVAKNIQYF
16	TRBJ2-7	TRBV15	TRBD1	NA	TGTGCCACCAGCAGAGGCAGGACAGGCAGTACCTACGAGCAGTACTTC	CATSRGRTGSTYEQYF
13	TRBJ1-2	TRBV30	NA	NA	TGTGCCTGGTCCGTGGGACTTAACTATGGCTACACCTTC	CAWSVGLNYGYTF
17	TRBJ2-7	TRBV25-1	NA	few	TGTGCCAGCAGTGATGGGGAAGAGAGGGTAAGCACCTACGAGCAGTACTTC	CASSDGEERVSTYEQYF
16	TRBJ2-1	TRBV7-9	TRBD2	NA	TGTGCCAGCAGCTCTCTTCCGGGACTAGCGTCCAATGAGCAGTTCTTC	CASSSLPGLASNEQFF
15	TRBJ1-4	TRBV18	TRBD1	few	TGTGCCAGCTCACTCCCTCGGACAGGGAATGAAAAACTGTTTTTT	CASSLPRTGNEKLFF
17	TRBJ2-1	TRBV14	TRBD2	NA	TGTGCCAGCAGAGATAAAAGGACTAGCGGGAGTCTAAGTGAGCAGTTCTTC	CASRDKRTSGSLSEQFF
15	TRBJ2-2	TRBV29-1	NA	NA	TGCAGCGTCCCCCGACAGGACTCGAACACCGGGGAGCTGTTTTTT	CSVPRQDSNTGELFF
17	TRBJ2-6	TRBV5-1	TRBD1	few	TGCGCCAGCAGCCCGCCGGGACAGAGCTCTGGGGCCAACGTCCTGACTTTC	CASSPPGQSSGANVLTF
16	TRBJ2-1	TRBV5-1	NA	NA	TGCGCCAGCAGCTGGGGAGACCTCCGCTCCTACAATGAGCAGTTCTTC	CASSWGDLRSYNEQFF
17	TRBJ2-5	TRBV9	TRBD1	few	TGTGCCAGCAGCGGACAAAACCCCGGACAGGGTGAAGAGACCCAGTACTTC	CASSGQNPGQGEETQYF
14	TRBJ2-1	TRBV28	NA	few	TGTGCCAGCAGTTCGGCCGGACTGAACAATGAGCAGTTCTTC	CASSSAGLNNEQFF
15	TRBJ2-1	TRBV29-1	TRBD1	NA	TGCAGCGTTGCCATACAGGGGGCCCCCTGGGATGAGCAGTTCTTC	CSVAIQGAPWDEQFF
14	TRBJ1-3	TRBV28	TRBD1	NA	TGTGCCAGCAGTCTCGGACAGGCTGGAAACACCATATATTTT	CASSLGQAGNTIYF
14	TRBJ2-7	TRBV5-6	NA	few	TGTGCCAGCAGCTTGTTCAGGACCGACTACGAGCAGTACTTC	CASSLFRTDYEQYF
16	TRBJ2-6	TRBV30	NA	NA	TGTGCCTGGAGAAAAGGGGGGGGCTCTGGGGCCAACGTCCTGACTTTC	CAWRKGGGSGANVLTF
17	TRBJ2-3	TRBV7-2	TRBD2	few	TGTGCCAGCAGCTCACGACTAGCGGCGTCCTACACAGATACGCAGTATTTT	CASSSRLAASYTDTQYF
15	TRBJ1-5	TRBV30	TRBD1	few	TGTGCCTGGAGTGCCCCGGACAGGGGAAGTCAGCCCCAGCATTTT	CAWSAPDRGSQPQHF
16	TRBJ2-7	TRBV6-1	NA	few	TGTGCCAGCAGTGGGGGGCCGACGGCCTTCTCCTACGAGCAGTACTTC	CASSGGPTAFSYEQYF
14	TRBJ1-5	TRBV6-5	TRBD1	NA	TGTGCCAGCAGCCCCGAGGCAGGGGGACAGCCCCAGCATTTT	CASSPEAGGQPQHF
13	TRBJ1-2	TRBV29-1	NA	few	TGCAGCGTATTGATCCTTGGGGACTATGGCTACACCTTC	CSVLILGDYGYTF
14	TRBJ2-1	TRBV5-1	TRBD1	NA	TGCGCCAGCAGTGGACAGGGGGCGTACAATGAGCAGTTCTTC	CASSGQGAYNEQFF
13	TRBJ2-5	TRBV2	NA	NA	TGTGCCAGCAGTTACAGGTGGAAGAGCCCCCAGTACTTC	CASSYRWKSPQYF
16	TRBJ2-3	TRBV14	TRBD2	few	TGTGCCAGCAGCTCCGGACTAGCGGGACCTACAGATACGCAGTATTTT	CASSSGLAGPTDTQYF
12	TRBJ2-7	TRBV28	NA	NA	TGTGCCAGCATCAATAGCGGCTACGAGCAGTACTTC	CASINSGYEQYF
13	TRBJ2-1	TRBV29-1	NA	few	TGCAGCGTTTTTGTAGACTCCTACAATGAGCAGTTCTTC	CSVFVDSYNEQFF
13	TRBJ2-1	TRBV2	NA	NA	TGTGCCAGCAGTGAAACCGGTTACAATGAGCAGTTCTTC	CASSETGYNEQFF
14	TRBJ2-7	TRBV25-1	TRBD1	NA	TGTGCCAGCAGCAAGACAGGGAACTCCTACGAGCAGTACTTC	CASSKTGNSYEQYF
12	TRBJ2-5	TRBV2	NA	NA	TGTGCCAGCAGTGTTGGTTTCGAGACCCAGTACTTC	CASSVGFETQYF
16	TRBJ2-1	TRBV25-1	TRBD2	few	TGTGCCAGCAGTGATTCTAGCGGGAGGGCCTACAATGAGCAGTTCTTC	CASSDSSGRAYNEQFF
15	TRBJ2-7	TRBV9	TRBD1	few	TGTGCCAGCAGCGTAGCTGGGACAGCGGCGTCCGAGCAGTACTTC	CASSVAGTAASEQYF
12	TRBJ2-7	TRBV29-1	NA	few	TGCAGCGTCGCGAATCCAGGATCCGAGCAGTACTTC	CSVANPGSEQYF
15	TRBJ1-2	TRBV7-9	NA	NA	TGTGCCAGCAGCTTAGCGTCTTCAGCATTCTATGGCTACACCTTC	CASSLASSAFYGYTF
14	TRBJ1-2	TRBV7-2	NA	NA	TGTGCCAGCAGCTTAGTCAGGGTCGACTATGGCTACACCTTC	CASSLVRVDYGYTF
13	TRBJ2-2	TRBV29-1	TRBD1	few	TGCAGCGGCTCCGGGACAGTCGACGGGGAGCTGTTTTTT	CSGSGTVDGELFF
14	TRBJ2-7	TRBV9	TRBD2	NA	TGTGCCAGCAGCATAACTAGCGGGAACTACGAGCAGTACTTC	CASSITSGNYEQYF
15	TRBJ2-5	TRBV7-2	TRBD2	NA	TGTGCCAGCAGCTTAGGACTAGCGGGCGGGGAGACCCAGTACTTC	CASSLGLAGGETQYF
14	TRBJ2-5	TRBV19	NA	few	TGTGCCAGTAGTCAGACAGGGAGGCGAGAGACCCAGTACTTC	CASSQTGRRETQYF
15	TRBJ2-1	TRBV28	TRBD2	NA	TGTGCCAGCAGTCAACTAGCGGGAGGGTACAATGAGCAGTTCTTC	CASSQLAGGYNEQFF
16	TRBJ2-4	TRBV12-5	NA	few	TGTGCTAGTGGTTTAGAAGGGGCCTTAGCCAAAAACATTCAGTACTTC	CASGLEGALAKNIQYF